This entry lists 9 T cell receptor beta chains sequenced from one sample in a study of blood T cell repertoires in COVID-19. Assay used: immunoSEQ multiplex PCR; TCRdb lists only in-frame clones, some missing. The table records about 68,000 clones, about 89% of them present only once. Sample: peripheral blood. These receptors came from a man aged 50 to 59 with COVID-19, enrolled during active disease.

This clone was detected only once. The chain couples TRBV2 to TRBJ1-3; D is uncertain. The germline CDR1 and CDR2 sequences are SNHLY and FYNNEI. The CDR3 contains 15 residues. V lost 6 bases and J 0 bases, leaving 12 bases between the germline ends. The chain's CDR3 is CASSPEGFSGNTIYF. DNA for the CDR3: TGTGCCAGCAGCCCCGAGGGCTTCTCTGGAAACACCATATATTTT. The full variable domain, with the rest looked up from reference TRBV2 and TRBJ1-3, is EPEVTQTPSHQVTQMGQEVILRCVPISNHLYFYWYRQILGQKVEFLVSFYNNEISEKSEIFDDQFSVERPDGSNFTLKIRSTKLEDSAMYFCASSPEGFSGNTIYFGEGSWLTVV.

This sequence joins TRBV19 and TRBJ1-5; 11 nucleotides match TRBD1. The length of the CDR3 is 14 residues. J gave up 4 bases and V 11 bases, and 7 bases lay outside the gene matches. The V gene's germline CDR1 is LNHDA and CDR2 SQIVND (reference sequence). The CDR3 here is CAATGTGGNQPQHF. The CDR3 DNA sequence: TGTGCCGCAACCGGGACAGGGGGGAATCAGCCCCAGCATTTT.

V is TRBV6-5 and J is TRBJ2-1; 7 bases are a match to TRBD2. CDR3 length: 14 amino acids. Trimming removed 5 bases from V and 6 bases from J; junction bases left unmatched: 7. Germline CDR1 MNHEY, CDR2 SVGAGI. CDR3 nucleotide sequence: TGTGCCAGCAGTAGGGAGACTAGCAGCAATGAGCAGTTCTTC. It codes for CASSRETSSNEQFF.

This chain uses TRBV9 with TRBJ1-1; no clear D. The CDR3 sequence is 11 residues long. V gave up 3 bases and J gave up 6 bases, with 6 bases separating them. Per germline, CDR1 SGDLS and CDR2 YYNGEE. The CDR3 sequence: CASSDKPEAFF. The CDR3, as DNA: TGTGCCAGCAGCGATAAGCCTGAAGCTTTCTTT. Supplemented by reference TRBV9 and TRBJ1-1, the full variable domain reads DSGVTQTPKHLITATGQRVTLRCSPRSGDLSVYWYQQSLDQGLQFLIQYYNGEERAKGNILERFSAQQFPDLHSELNLSSLELGDSALYFCASSDKPEAFFGQGTRLTVV.

The CDR3 DNA reads TGCAGTGCCCCGGGGAGGGGGACCCAGTACTTC. It translates to CSAPGRGTQYF. The chain combines TRBV20-1 with TRBJ2-5; 7 bases match TRBD2. This CDR3 comprises 11 residues. V gave up 6 bases and J gave up 7 bases; unmatched junction bases: 5. Germline CDR1 DFQATT, CDR2 SNEGSKA (reference sequence).

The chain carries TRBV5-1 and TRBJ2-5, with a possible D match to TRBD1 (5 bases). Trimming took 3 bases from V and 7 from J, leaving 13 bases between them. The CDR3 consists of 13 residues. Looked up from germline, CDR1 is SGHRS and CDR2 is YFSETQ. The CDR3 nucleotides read TGCGCCAGCAGCTCCGAGGACCAGGGGACCCAGTACTTC. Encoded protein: CASSSEDQGTQYF.

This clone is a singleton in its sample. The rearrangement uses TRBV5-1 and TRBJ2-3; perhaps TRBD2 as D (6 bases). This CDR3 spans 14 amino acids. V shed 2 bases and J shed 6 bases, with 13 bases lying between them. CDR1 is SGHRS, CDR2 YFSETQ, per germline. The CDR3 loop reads CASSLGGSSDTQYF. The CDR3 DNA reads TGCGCCAGCAGCTTAGGAGGGAGTTCGGATACGCAGTATTTT.

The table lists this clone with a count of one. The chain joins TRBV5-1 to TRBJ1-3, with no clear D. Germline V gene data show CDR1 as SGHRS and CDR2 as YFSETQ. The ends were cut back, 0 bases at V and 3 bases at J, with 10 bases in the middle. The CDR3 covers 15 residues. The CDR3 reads CASSLGAGYGNTIYF. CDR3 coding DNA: TGCGCCAGCAGCTTGGGGGCAGGATATGGAAACACCATATATTTT.

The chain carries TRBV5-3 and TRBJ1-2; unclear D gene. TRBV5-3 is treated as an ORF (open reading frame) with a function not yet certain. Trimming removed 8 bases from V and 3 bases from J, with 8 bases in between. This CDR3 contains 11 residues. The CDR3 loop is CARGEDYGYTF. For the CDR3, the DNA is TGTGCCAGGGGTGAGGACTATGGCTACACCTTC.